This record looks at one TCR beta chain sequence and its context. This record comes from a study of blood T cell repertoires in COVID-19. Overall study context: The United States, Italy and Spain provided the acute and convalescent COVID-19 samples. PBMCs, B-cell-depleted T cells, or T cells provided the cDNA or gDNA that made up the material.

Per the original methods: Reference gene primer amplification gave nucleated cell count estimates. Measured with immunoSEQ multiplex PCR; TCRdb has only the in-frame clones, and not every one. V, J and clone size are taken as reported in that table, and D and trimming were inferred from the DNA itself. The repertoire includes roughly 190,000 clones, approximately 90% of them detected once, and around 6.5% sits in the top ten. Per germline, CDR1 SEHNR and CDR2 FQNEAQ (reference sequence). The CDR3 covers 15 residues. Trimming cost V 5 bases and J 5 bases; bases outside gene matches: 9. The sequencing input was peripheral blood. The source of this sequence is a woman aged 80 or older in a cohort sampled during active or convalescent COVID-19. V gene TRBV7-9 combines with J gene TRBJ2-5, with TRBD2 matching 9 bases. CDR3 protein: CASSPASGMSETQYF. The CDR3 DNA reads as TGTGCCAGCAGCCCCGCTAGCGGGATGTCGGAGACCCAGTACTTC.